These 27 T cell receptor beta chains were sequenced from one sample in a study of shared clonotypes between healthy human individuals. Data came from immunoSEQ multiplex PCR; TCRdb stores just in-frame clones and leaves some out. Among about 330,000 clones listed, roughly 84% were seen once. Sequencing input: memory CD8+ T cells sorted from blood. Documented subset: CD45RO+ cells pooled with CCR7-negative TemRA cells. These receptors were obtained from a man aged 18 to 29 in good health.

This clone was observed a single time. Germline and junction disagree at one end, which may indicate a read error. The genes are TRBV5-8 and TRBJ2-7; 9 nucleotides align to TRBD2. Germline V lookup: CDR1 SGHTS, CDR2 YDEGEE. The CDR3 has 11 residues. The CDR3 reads CASRTPAGGPF. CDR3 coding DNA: TGTGCCAGCAGGACGCCGGCGGGAGGGCCTTTC.

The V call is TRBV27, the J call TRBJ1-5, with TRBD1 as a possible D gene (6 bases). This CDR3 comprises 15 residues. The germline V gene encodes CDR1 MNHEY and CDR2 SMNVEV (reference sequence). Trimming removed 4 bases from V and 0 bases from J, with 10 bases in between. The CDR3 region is CASSSGAFSNQPQHF. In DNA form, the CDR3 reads TGTGCCAGCAGTTCAGGGGCCTTTAGCAATCAGCCCCAGCATTTT.

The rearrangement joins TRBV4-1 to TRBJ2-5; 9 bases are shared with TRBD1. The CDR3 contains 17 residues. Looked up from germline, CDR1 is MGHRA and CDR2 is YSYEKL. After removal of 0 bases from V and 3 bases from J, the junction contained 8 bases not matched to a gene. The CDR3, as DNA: TGCGCCAGCAGCCAAGACAATTTCGGACAGGGGAAAGAGACCCAGTACTTC. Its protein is CASSQDNFGQGKETQYF.

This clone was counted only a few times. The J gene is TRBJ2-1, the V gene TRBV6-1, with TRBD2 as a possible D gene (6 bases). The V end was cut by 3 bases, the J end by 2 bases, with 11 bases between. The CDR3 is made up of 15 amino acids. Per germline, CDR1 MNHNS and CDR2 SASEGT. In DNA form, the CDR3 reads TGTGCCAGCAGTGAGGAGTGGGGGGCCTACAATGAGCAGTTCTTC. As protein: CASSEEWGAYNEQFF.

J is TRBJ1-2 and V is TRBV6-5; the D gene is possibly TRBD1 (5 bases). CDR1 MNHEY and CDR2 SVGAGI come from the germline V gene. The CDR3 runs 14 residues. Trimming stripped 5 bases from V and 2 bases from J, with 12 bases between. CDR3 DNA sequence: TGTGCCAGCAGTCTCAGGGCTGCCAACTATGGCTACACCTTC. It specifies CASSLRAANYGYTF.

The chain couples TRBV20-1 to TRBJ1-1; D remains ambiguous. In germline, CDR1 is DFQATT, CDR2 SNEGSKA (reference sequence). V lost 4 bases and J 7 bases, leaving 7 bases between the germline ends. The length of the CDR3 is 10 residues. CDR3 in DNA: TGCAGTGCTATGGGCATTGAAGCTTTCTTT. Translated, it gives CSAMGIEAFF.

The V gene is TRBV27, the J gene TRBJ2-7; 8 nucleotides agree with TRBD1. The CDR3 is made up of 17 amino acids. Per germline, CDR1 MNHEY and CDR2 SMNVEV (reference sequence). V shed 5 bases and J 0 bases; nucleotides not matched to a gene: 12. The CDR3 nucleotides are TGTGCCAGCAGTATACTGGCCGGACAGGGCTTCTCCTACGAGCAGTACTTC. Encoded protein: CASSILAGQGFSYEQYF.

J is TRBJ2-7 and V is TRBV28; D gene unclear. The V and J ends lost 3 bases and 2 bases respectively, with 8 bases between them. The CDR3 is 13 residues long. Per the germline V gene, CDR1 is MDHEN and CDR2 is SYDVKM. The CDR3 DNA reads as TGTGCCAGCAGTTTCGGTAAAACCTACGAGCAGTACTTC. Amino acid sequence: CASSFGKTYEQYF. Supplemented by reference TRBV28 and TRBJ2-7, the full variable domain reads DVKVTQSSRYLVKRTGEKVFLECVQDMDHENMFWYRQDPGLGLRLIYFSYDVKMKEKGDIPEGYSVSREKKERFSLILESASTNQTSMYLCASSFGKTYEQYFGPGTRLTVT.

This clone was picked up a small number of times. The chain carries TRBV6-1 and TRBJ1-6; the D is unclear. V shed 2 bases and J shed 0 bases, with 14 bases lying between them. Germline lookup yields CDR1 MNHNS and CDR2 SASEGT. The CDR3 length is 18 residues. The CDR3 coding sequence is TGTGCCAGCAGTGAATGGAACAGCCCGAGCTCCTATAATTCACCCCTCCACTTT. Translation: CASSEWNSPSSYNSPLHF.

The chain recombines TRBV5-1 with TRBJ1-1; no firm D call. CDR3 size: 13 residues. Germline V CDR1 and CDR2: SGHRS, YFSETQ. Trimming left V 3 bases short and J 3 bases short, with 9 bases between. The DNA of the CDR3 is TGCGCCAGCAGCTCATACGCGGACACTGAAGCTTTCTTT. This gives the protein CASSSYADTEAFF.

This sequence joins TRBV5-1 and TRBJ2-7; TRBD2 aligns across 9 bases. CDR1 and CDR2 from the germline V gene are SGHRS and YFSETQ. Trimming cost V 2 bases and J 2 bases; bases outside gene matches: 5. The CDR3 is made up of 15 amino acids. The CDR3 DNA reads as TGCGCCAGCAGCTTTAGCGGGGGTCATACCTACGAGCAGTACTTC. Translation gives CASSFSGGHTYEQYF.

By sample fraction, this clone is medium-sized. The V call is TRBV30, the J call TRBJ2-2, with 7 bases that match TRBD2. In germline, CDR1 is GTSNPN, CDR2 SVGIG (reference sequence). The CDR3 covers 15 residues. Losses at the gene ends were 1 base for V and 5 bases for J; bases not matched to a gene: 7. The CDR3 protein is CAWSGEGLRTGELFF. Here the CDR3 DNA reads TGTGCCTGGAGTGGGGAGGGACTAAGGACCGGGGAGCTGTTTTTT.

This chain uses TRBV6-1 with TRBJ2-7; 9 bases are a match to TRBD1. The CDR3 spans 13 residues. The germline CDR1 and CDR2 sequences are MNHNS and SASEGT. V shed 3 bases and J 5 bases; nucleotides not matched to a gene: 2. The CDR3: CASSDRQGDEQYF. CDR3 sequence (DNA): TGTGCCAGCAGTGACCGACAGGGGGACGAGCAGTACTTC.

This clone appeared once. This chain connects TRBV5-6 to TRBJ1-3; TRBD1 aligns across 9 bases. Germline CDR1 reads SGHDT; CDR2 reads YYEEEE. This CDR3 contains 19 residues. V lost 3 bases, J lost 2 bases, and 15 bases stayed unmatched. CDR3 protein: CASSSLREDRGDTGNTIYF. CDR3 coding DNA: TGTGCCAGCAGCTCACTCAGGGAAGACAGGGGGGATACTGGAAACACCATATATTTT.

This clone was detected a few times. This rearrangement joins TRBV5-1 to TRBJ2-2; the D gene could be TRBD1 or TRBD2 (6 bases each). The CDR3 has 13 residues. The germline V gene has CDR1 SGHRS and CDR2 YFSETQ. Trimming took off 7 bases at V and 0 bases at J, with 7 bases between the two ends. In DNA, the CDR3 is TGCGCCAGCGGGGGGCCGAACACCGGGGAGCTGTTTTTT. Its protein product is CASGGPNTGELFF.

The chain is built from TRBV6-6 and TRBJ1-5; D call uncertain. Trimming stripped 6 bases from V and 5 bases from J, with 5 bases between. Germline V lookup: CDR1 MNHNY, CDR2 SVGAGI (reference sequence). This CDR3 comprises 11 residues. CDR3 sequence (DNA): TGTGCCAGCAGGAGGGATCAGCCCCAGCATTTT. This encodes CASRRDQPQHF.

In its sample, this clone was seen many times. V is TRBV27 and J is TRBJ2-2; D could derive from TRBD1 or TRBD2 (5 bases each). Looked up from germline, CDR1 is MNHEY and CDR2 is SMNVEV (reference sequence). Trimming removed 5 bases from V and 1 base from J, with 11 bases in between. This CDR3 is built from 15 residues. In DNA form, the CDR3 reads TGTGCCAGCAGTCTCGGGACCGTGAACACCGGGGAGCTGTTTTTT. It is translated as CASSLGTVNTGELFF.

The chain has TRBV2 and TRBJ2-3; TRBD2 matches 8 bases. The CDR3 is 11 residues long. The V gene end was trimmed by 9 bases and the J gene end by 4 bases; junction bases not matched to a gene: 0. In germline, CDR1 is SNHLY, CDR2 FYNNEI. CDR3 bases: TGTGCCAGGCGGGGGGCAGATACGCAGTATTTT. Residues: CARRGADTQYF.

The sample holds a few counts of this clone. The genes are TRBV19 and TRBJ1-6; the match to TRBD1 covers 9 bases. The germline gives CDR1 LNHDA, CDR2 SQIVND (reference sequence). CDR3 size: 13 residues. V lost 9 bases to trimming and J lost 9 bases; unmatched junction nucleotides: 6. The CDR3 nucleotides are TGTGCCAGCAGAGGACAGGGGAGTTCACCCCTCCACTTT. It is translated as CASRGQGSSPLHF.

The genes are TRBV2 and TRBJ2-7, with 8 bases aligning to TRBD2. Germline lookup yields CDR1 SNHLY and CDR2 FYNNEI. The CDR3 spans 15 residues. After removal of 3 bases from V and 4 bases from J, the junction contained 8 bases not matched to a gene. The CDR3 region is CASSESGGAIYEQYF. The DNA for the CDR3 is TGTGCCAGCAGTGAGTCCGGGGGGGCAATATACGAGCAGTACTTC.

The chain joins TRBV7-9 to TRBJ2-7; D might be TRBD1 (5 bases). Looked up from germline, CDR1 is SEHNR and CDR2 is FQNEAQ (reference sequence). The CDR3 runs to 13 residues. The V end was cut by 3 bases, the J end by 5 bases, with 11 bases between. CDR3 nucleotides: TGTGCCAGCAGCTTCGGTGGGGCCGACGAGCAGTACTTC. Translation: CASSFGGADEQYF.

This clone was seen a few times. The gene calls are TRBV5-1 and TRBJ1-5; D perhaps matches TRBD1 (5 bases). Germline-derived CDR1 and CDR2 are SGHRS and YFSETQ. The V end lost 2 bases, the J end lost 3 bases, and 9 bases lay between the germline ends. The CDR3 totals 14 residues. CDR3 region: CASSFGTDNQPQHF. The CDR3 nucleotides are TGCGCCAGCAGCTTCGGGACGGACAATCAGCCCCAGCATTTT.

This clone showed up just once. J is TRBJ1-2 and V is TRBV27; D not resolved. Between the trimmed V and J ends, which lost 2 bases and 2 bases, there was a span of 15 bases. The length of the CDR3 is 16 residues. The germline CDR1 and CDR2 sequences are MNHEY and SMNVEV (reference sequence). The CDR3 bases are TGTGCCAGCAGTTTAAATTTAGAGTTGGGCAACTATGGCTACACCTTC. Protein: CASSLNLELGNYGYTF.

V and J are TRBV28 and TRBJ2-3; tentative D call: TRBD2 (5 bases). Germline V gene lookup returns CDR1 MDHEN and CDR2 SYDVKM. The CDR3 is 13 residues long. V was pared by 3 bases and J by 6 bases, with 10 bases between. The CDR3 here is CASSFRRGDTQYF. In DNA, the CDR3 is TGTGCCAGCAGTTTTCGGAGAGGGGATACGCAGTATTTT.

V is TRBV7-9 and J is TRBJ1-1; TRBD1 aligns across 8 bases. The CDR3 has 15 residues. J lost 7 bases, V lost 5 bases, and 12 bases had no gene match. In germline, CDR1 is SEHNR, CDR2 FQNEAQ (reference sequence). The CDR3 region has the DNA TGTGCCAGCAGCGACCAGCGACAGGGGAAGAGTGAAGCTTTCTTT. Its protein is CASSDQRQGKSEAFF.

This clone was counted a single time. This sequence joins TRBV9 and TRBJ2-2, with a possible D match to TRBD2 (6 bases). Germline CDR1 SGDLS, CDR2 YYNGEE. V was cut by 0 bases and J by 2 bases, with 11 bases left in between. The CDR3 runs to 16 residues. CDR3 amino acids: CASSVDTGGNTGELFF. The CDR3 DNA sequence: TGTGCCAGCAGCGTAGATACCGGGGGTAACACCGGGGAGCTGTTTTTT.

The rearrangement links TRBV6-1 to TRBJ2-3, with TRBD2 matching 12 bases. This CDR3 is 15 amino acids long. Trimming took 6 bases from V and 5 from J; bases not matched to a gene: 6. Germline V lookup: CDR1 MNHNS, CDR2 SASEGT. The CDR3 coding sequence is TGTGCCAGCAGGGCGCTACTAGCGGGAGGAGATACGCAGTATTTT. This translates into CASRALLAGGDTQYF.